These 16 T cell receptor beta chains share one sample of origin, sequenced in a study of shared clonotypes between healthy human individuals. Profiling relied on immunoSEQ multiplex PCR, and the TCRdb table lists in-frame clones only, not all of them. Of a few million clones detected, 92% appear once; the ten largest clones hold around 0.38%. The sequencing sample was made of naive CD4+ T cells from PBMCs. Subset given: CD45RA+ positively selected. These receptors came from a man in his late teens or twenties in good health. Some clones in this sample may be carry-over from other donors' samples.

V usage is TRBV7-7 and J usage is TRBJ2-5; D gene uncertain. This CDR3 comprises 13 residues. Germline assignment: CDR1 SSHAT and CDR2 FNYEAQ (reference sequence). The V gene lost 5 bases and the J gene lost 1 base, with 8 bases spanning the gap. In DNA, the CDR3 is TGTGCCAGCAGCCCCCCCAGCCAAGAGACCCAGTACTTC. Translated, it gives CASSPPSQETQYF. Complete variable domain (other parts from reference TRBV7-7 and TRBJ2-5): GAGVSQSPRYKVTKRGQDVTLRCDPISSHATLYWYQQALGQGPEFLTYFNYEAQPDKSGLPSDRFSAERPEGSISTLTIQRTEQRDSAMYRCASSPPSQETQYFGPGTRLLVL.

The V and J genes are TRBV28 and TRBJ1-1; TRBD1 might be the D (6 bases). Trimming took off 5 bases at V and 7 bases at J, with 14 bases between the two ends. This CDR3 spans 13 amino acids. The germline gives CDR1 MDHEN, CDR2 SYDVKM. CDR3 loop: CASSRFMTGEAFF. As DNA, the CDR3 is TGTGCCAGCAGTCGATTTATGACAGGTGAAGCTTTCTTT.

The chain recombines TRBV4-1 with TRBJ2-1; 10 nucleotides match TRBD2. The CDR3 is 15 residues long. Germline V CDR1 and CDR2: MGHRA, YSYEKL. V dropped 3 bases and J dropped 9; count of bases not matched to a gene: 8. The CDR3 region has the DNA TGCGCCAGCAGCCAGGGACTAGCGATGGAGACTGAGCAGTTCTTC. Its translation is CASSQGLAMETEQFF.

The rearrangement joins TRBV27 to TRBJ1-5, with 7 bases identical to TRBD1. This CDR3 comprises 17 residues. Germline CDR1 MNHEY, CDR2 SMNVEV (reference sequence). The J segment lost 1 base and the V segment lost 0 bases, leaving 6 bases of the junction unmatched. CDR3 region: CASSLSVGTASNQPQHF. CDR3 nucleotide sequence: TGTGCCAGCAGTTTATCGGTCGGGACAGCAAGCAATCAGCCCCAGCATTTT.

The genes are TRBV7-9 and TRBJ2-1; 11 bases fit TRBD2. This CDR3 region has 15 residues. CDR1 and CDR2 (germline): SEHNR, FQNEAQ (reference sequence). The V segment lost 5 bases and the J segment 9 bases; nucleotides outside the gene matches: 9. CDR3: CASSPRGSGRAEQFF. Written as DNA, the CDR3 is TGTGCCAGCAGCCCCCGGGGTAGCGGGAGGGCTGAGCAGTTCTTC. The full variable domain, in which reference TRBV7-9 and TRBJ2-1 provide the parts outside the CDR3, is DTGVSQNPRHKITKRGQNVTFRCDPISEHNRLYWYRQTLGQGPEFLTYFQNEAQLEKSRLLSDRFSAERPKGSFSTLEIQRTEQGDSAMYLCASSPRGSGRAEQFFGPGTRLTVL.

V gene TRBV13 combines with J gene TRBJ2-1, with a weak D call TRBD2 (5 bases). Between the trimmed V and J ends, which lost 5 bases and 1 base, there was a span of 18 bases. The CDR3 consists of 17 residues. Germline-derived CDR1 and CDR2 are PRHDT and FYEKMQ (reference sequence). This CDR3 is CASSPVLWRRSYNEQFF. The CDR3 bases are TGTGCCAGCAGCCCAGTTCTGTGGCGGAGGTCCTACAATGAGCAGTTCTTC.

This clone has only a few counts. V and J are TRBV9 and TRBJ1-1; no firm D call. V was cut by 0 bases and J by 1 base, with 10 bases left in between. Germline V gives CDR1 SGDLS, CDR2 YYNGEE. The CDR3 is made up of 15 amino acids. CDR3: CASSVGMAANTEAFF. The CDR3 DNA sequence: TGTGCCAGCAGCGTAGGCATGGCCGCGAACACTGAAGCTTTCTTT. Looking up the rest from reference TRBV9 and TRBJ1-1 gives the full variable domain: DSGVTQTPKHLITATGQRVTLRCSPRSGDLSVYWYQQSLDQGLQFLIQYYNGEERAKGNILERFSAQQFPDLHSELNLSSLELGDSALYFCASSVGMAANTEAFFGQGTRLTVV.

The chain employs TRBV9 and TRBJ2-2; unclear D gene. The germline V gene encodes CDR1 SGDLS and CDR2 YYNGEE. V shed 0 bases and J shed 2 bases, with 11 bases lying between them. The CDR3 is 16 amino acids. CDR3 amino acids: CASSVGGVTNTGELFF. The CDR3 nucleotides are TGTGCCAGCAGCGTAGGTGGGGTAACCAACACCGGGGAGCTGTTTTTT.

About this clone: The same CDR3 also results from other DNA sequences found in this sample. V and J are TRBV19 and TRBJ1-5; perhaps TRBD1 as D (6 bases). Germline V gene lookup returns CDR1 LNHDA and CDR2 SQIVND (reference sequence). The V gene lost 5 bases and the J gene lost 3 bases, with 11 bases spanning the gap. This CDR3 spans 14 amino acids. CDR3 in amino acids: CASSSTGFNQPQHF. The CDR3, as DNA: TGTGCCAGTAGTTCCACAGGGTTCAATCAGCCCCAGCATTTT. The variable domain in full, completed from reference TRBV19 and TRBJ1-5, reads DGGITQSPKYLFRKEGQNVTLSCEQNLNHDAMYWYRQDPGQGLRLIYYSQIVNDFQKGDIAEGYSVSREKKESFPLTVTSAQKNPTAFYLCASSSTGFNQPQHFGDGTRLSIL.

V usage is TRBV7-8 and J usage is TRBJ2-7, with TRBD1 matching over 10 bases. CDR1 and CDR2 from the germline V gene are SGHVS and FQNEAQ. The CDR3 totals 15 residues. V lost 6 bases and J lost 5; bases outside the gene matches: 10. The CDR3 DNA is TGTGCCAGCAGACAATGGGACAGGGGAGGGAACGAGCAGTACTTC. As protein: CASRQWDRGGNEQYF. Supplemented by reference TRBV7-8 and TRBJ2-7, the full variable domain reads GAGVSQSPRYKVAKRGQDVALRCDPISGHVSLFWYQQALGQGPEFLTYFQNEAQLDKSGLPSDRFFAERPEGSVSTLKIQRTQQEDSAVYLCASRQWDRGGNEQYFGPGTRLTVT.

The J gene is TRBJ2-7, the V gene TRBV11-2; maybe TRBD2 (6 bases). Trimming pared 5 bases from V and 4 bases from J, leaving 12 bases between. The CDR3 sequence is 13 residues long. Germline V CDR1 and CDR2: SGHAT, FQNNGV. CDR3 DNA sequence: TGTGCCAGCAGCCAGAGGGCGGGGTACGAGCAGTACTTC. Its protein product is CASSQRAGYEQYF.

The chain carries TRBV15 and TRBJ1-5, with D uncertain. This CDR3 comprises 13 residues. Trimming took 3 bases from V and 3 from J, leaving 6 bases between them. The V gene's germline CDR1 is LNHNV and CDR2 YYDKDF (reference sequence). DNA of the CDR3: TGTGCCACCAGCAGTGGCCCCAATCAGCCCCAGCATTTT. It translates to CATSSGPNQPQHF.

This clone was recorded only once. The rearrangement links TRBV14 to TRBJ2-1; TRBD1 is a possible D gene (5 bases). The CDR3 extends over 16 amino acids. Germline V lookup: CDR1 SGHDN, CDR2 FVKESK. Trimming stripped 5 bases from V and 5 bases from J, with 19 bases between. The CDR3 DNA is TGTGCCAGCAGCACCCGACAGAGAGTCTTGAACAATGAGCAGTTCTTC. The encoded protein is CASSTRQRVLNNEQFF.

The chain joins TRBV18 to TRBJ2-4, with 7 positions matching TRBD1. Germline values: CDR1 KGHSH, CDR2 LQKENI. The CDR3 covers 13 residues. Losses at the gene ends were 4 bases for V and 3 bases for J; bases not matched to a gene: 0. The CDR3 loop reads CASSRQGKNIQYF. The CDR3 coding sequence is TGTGCCAGCTCACGACAGGGCAAAAACATTCAGTACTTC.

The chain employs TRBV25-1 and TRBJ1-3; 7 nucleotides agree with TRBD1. V trimming: 3 bases; J trimming: 3 bases; junction bases outside the gene matches: 5. Germline-derived CDR1 and CDR2 are MGHDK and SYGVNS. This CDR3 spans 15 amino acids. Here the CDR3 DNA reads TGTGCCAGCAGTGATCCCAGGGGGGATGGAAACACCATATATTTT. This encodes CASSDPRGDGNTIYF.

For the CDR3, the DNA is TGTGCCAGCAGTGAATCTCCGGGACAGGTCTATGGCTACACCTTC. Its protein is CASSESPGQVYGYTF. This sequence joins TRBV25-1 and TRBJ1-2, with TRBD1 identical over 8 bases. The V segment lost 1 base and the J segment 4 bases; nucleotides outside the gene matches: 5. CDR3 length: 15 residues. Germline CDR1 is MGHDK and CDR2 is SYGVNS.